Described below is a single TCR beta chain sequence and its context. At least ten counts were recorded for this clonotype. No antigen is known for it. Base quality data are lacking; no much larger clone is found one base away. This specimen belongs to a study of T cell repertoires in cytomegalovirus infection (dated by TCRdb to about 2019). Background on the whole study: Because public TCR beta signatures pointed to carriage of CMV infection together with the matching HLA type, the HLA type of each donor mattered for the analysis.

Study-level results and caveats: The ex vivo response was dominated by HLA-C-restricted CMV-specific TCR beta clonotypes, which also provided the single most frequent clonotype in two of eight donors. In both this cohort and an independent cohort of 352 donors, the cumulative frequency of public TCR beta family members distinguished carriers of CMV infection plus the relevant HLA type.

This sample was sequenced with an Illumina HiSeq 1500. TCRdb reworked the public reads: Q25 trimming with fastp, MiXCR clone assembly, productive beta chains retained. CDR3 protein duplicates are merged, each entry listing the most common genes and DNA. This sample has some 77,000 distinct CDR3 sequences in its table, and 3.7% of those were observed once. Under 5.5% of the sample belongs to the ten largest clones. This TCR derives from a human donor in good health (CMV status not recorded). Some clones in this sample may be carry-over from other donors' samples. Sequences were obtained from PBMCs.

The DNA sequence is given as TGCAGTGCCCCCAAGCAGGGGAATGAAGCTTTCTTT. It specifies CSAPKQGNEAFF. The chain is assembled from TRBV20-1 and TRBJ1-1; D gene: possibly TRBD1, on 6 matching bases. The V end loses 6 bases and the J end loses 7 bases, and a stretch of 15 bases separates them. Its CDR3 holds 12 amino acids, cysteine through phenylalanine. Only CDR3 DNA remains: 36 bases, in frame from the first base. The germline V gene encodes CDR1 DFQATT and CDR2 SNEGSKA (reference sequence).